This TCR beta chain was identified in a study of T cells in Graves' hyperthyroidism and ophthalmopathy. What was amplified from RNA transcripts were TCR beta CDR3 regions. The HTBI set primed first-round TCR CDR3 RT-PCR. TCRdb itself ran the multiplex PCR reads through MiXCR, one entry per CDR3 protein. Among some 570,000 distinct CDR3 sequences listed, about 14% were seen once. Orbital computed tomography, thyroid ultrasound, serum thyroxine and TRAb, and clinical symptoms together informed the diagnoses. The CDR3 spans 14 residues. On this clonotype: An end of the junction differs from the germline gene, which may be a read error.

The material sequenced was blood. The J gene is TRBJ1-5, the V gene TRBV12-3 or TRBV12-4, with TRBD1 as a possible D gene (6 bases). The receptor comes from a woman aged 18-35 years with Graves' ophthalmopathy. This CDR3 is CAGSSSGGGQPQHF. The CDR3, as DNA: TGTGCCGGCAGCTCATCTGGGGGCGGTCAGCCCCAGCATTTT.